This T cell receptor beta chain appears in the sequencing data of a study of control samples from healthy donors and cancer patients. TCRdb's copy holds only in-frame clones and misses some; the assay was immunoSEQ multiplex PCR. This table has 110,000 to 150,000 clones, 80% to 90% appearing once. This sequence was found in a woman between 25 and 40 years old in good health. The sample was blood.

CDR3 in DNA: TGTGCCAGCAGCTTGCCCCCGGGACAGGGTTCCTACGAGCAGTACTTC. This codes for CASSLPPGQGSYEQYF. The chain recombines TRBV5-4 with TRBJ2-7; TRBD1 matches at 9 bases. The ends lost 1 base at V and 1 base at J; junction bases unmatched: 6. The CDR3 loop spans 16 amino acids. The germline V gene has CDR1 SGHNT and CDR2 YYREEE (reference sequence).